This T cell receptor (beta chain) was identified in a study of blood T cell repertoires in COVID-19. Study overall: Spain, Italy and the United States supplied samples that represented acute and convalescent COVID-19. Nucleic acid was either cDNA or gDNA, and it came from T cells, B-cell-depleted T cells, or PBMCs.

In its sample, this clone was seen a few times. Sequencing used immunoSEQ multiplex PCR; TCRdb keeps in-frame clones, though not all of them. The repertoire holds tens of thousands of clones, with 82% as singletons. Sequencing was done on a sample of peripheral blood. This TCR came from a man in his forties or fifties with active or convalescent COVID-19.

The CDR3 spells CSASWGGLYEQYF. The CDR3 DNA reads TGCAGTGCTAGTTGGGGGGGACTCTACGAGCAGTACTTC. This chain connects TRBV20-1 to TRBJ2-7; 7 bases are a match to TRBD2. The V gene's germline CDR1 is DFQATT and CDR2 SNEGSKA (reference sequence). The CDR3 covers 13 residues. V was pared by 3 bases and J by 3 bases, with 5 bases of the junction left unmatched.